The T cell receptor (beta chain) described here comes from a study of early T cells in non-severe SARS-CoV-2 infection (dated by TCRdb to about 2021). Context from the whole study: TCR sequencing used bulk RNA from unsorted whole blood, so alpha and beta chains could not be paired.

The paper's findings and limits, for the study overall: VDJdb matching was skewed toward anti-spike CD8 responses and likely underestimated virus-specific expansions, missing private and CD4 specificities.

The CDR3 spans 18 residues, from the cysteine through the phenylalanine. Only the CDR3 DNA is retained, 54 bases long and in frame from the first base. Sequences LGHDT (CDR1) and YNNKEL (CDR2) are obtained from the germline V gene (reference sequence). V lost 1 base and J lost 4 bases; the stretch between them is 22 bases long. This clonotype was detected only a few times. It has no known antigen specificity. There are no base qualities to consult, and no much larger clone falls within one base. Libraries were prepared through 5' RACE. The data were produced on a NextSeq 500. To correct for sequencing error and PCR bias, the TCR library protocol tagged individual cDNA molecules with unique molecular identifiers. Both TCR alpha and beta chains were sequenced, and tight co-correlation was observed between alpha and beta sequence abundances in each sample. The original pipeline was this. Decombinator V4 was used to annotate the V gene, J gene and CDR3 of the TCR sequences. Expanded TCRs were defined as changing significantly between any two time points under a Poisson model with p below 0.0001. TCR abundances were normalised to the total number of TCRs sequenced in each sample and reported as counts per million. MAIT TCRs were defined by TRAV1-2 paired with TRAJ12, TRAJ20 or TRAJ33, and iNKT TCRs by TRAV10 paired with TRAJ18. A search of VDJdb, accessed on 1 November 2021, was run for TCRs annotated to CMV, EBV and SARS-CoV-2, with TCRs annotated for multiple antigens excluded. The public reads were reprocessed in TCRdb via fastp at Q25 and MiXCR, keeping in-frame beta chains. Entries that share a CDR3 protein sequence are merged under the most common genes and DNA. The V and J calls here are based on TCRdb, not the publication. The sample table lists 70,000 to 85,000 distinct CDR3 sequences, over 4% of them with a count of one. Less than 9.5% of the sample rests with the top ten.

This was a case-control study nested in a cohort of healthcare workers in London, UK, who had nasopharyngeal swab PCR tests and blood samples taken every week. Between 23 and 31 March 2020, the week of the UK lockdown, healthcare workers were enrolled and then followed up weekly for as long as 16 weeks. This chain joins TRBV3-1 to TRBJ2-5; the D gene is perhaps TRBD2, on 5 matching bases. Specimen: whole blood, collected at baseline. The clonotype comes from an adult who was a healthcare worker with PCR-confirmed SARS-CoV-2 infection or an uninfected control (not recorded which). The CDR3 protein: CASSQGLNRGGIRETQYF. The nucleotides are TGTGCCAGCAGCCAAGGTCTTAATCGGGGTGGAATTAGAGAGACCCAGTACTTC.